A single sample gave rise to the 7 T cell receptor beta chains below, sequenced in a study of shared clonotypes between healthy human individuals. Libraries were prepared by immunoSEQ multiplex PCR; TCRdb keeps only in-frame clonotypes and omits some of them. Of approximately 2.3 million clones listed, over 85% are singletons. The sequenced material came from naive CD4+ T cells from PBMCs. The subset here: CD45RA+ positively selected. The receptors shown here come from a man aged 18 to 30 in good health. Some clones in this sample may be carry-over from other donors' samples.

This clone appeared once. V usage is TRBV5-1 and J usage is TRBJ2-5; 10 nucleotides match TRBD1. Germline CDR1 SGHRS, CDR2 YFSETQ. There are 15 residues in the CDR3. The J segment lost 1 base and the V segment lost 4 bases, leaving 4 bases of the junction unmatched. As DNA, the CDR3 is TGCGCCAGCAGCCACGGACAGGGGGGCCAAGAGACCCAGTACTTC. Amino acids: CASSHGQGGQETQYF.

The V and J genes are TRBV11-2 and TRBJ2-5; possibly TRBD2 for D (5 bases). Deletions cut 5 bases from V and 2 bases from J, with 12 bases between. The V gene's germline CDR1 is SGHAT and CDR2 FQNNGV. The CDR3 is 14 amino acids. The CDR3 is CASSPQRIQETQYF. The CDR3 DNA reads TGTGCCAGCAGCCCCCAGCGGATACAAGAGACCCAGTACTTC.

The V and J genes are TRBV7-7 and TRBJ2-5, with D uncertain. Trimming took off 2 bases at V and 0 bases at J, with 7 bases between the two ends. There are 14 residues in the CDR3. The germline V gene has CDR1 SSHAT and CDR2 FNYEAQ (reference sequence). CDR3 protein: CASSLSGYQETQYF. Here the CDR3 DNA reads TGTGCCAGCAGCTTATCTGGCTACCAAGAGACCCAGTACTTC.

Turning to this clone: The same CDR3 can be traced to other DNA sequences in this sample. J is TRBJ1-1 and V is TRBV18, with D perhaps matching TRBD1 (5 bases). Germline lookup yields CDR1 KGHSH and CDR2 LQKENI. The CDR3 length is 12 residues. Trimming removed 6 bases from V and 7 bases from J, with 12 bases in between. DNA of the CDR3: TGTGCCAGCTCCCCTGACAGAGGTGAAGCTTTCTTT. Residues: CASSPDRGEAFF. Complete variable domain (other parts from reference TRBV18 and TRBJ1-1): NAGVMQNPRHLVRRRGQEARLRCSPMKGHSHVYWYRQLPEEGLKFMVYLQKENIIDESGMPKERFSAEFPKEGPSILRIQQVVRGDSAAYFCASSPDRGEAFFGQGTRLTVV.

The CDR3 loop is CASSQRDEQFF. The CDR3 region has the DNA TGTGCCAGCAGCCAGCGGGATGAGCAGTTCTTC. The chain links TRBV7-8 to TRBJ2-1; D might be TRBD2 (6 bases). This CDR3 comprises 11 residues. Germline CDR1 SGHVS, CDR2 FQNEAQ. Between the trimmed V and J ends, which lost 5 bases and 8 bases, there was a span of 7 bases.

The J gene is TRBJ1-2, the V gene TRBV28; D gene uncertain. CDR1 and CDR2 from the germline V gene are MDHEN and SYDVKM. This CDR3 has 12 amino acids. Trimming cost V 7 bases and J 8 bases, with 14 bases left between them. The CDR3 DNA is TGTGCCAGCACCGACGGGTACGCGGGCTACACCTTC. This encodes CASTDGYAGYTF.

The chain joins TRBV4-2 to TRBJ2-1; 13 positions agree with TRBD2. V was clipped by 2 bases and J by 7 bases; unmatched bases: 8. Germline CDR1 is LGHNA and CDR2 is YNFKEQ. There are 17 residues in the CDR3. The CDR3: CASSQTSGRALGNEQFF. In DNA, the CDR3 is TGTGCCAGCAGCCAAACTAGCGGGAGGGCCCTTGGGAATGAGCAGTTCTTC.